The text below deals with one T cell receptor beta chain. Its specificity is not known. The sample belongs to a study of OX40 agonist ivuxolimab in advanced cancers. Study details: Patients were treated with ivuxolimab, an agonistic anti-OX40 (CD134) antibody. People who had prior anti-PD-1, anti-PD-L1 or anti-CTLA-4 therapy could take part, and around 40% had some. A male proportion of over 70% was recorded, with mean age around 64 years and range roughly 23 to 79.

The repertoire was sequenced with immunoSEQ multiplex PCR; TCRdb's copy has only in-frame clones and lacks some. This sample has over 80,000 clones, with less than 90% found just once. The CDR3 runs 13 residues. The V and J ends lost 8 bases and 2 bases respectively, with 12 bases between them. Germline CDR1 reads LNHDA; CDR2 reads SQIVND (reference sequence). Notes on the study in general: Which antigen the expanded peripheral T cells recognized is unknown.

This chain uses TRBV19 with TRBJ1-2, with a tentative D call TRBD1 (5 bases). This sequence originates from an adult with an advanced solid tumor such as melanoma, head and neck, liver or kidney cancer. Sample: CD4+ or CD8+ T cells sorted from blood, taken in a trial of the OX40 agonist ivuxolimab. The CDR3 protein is CASRPGLNYGYTF. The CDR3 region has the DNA TGTGCCAGTCGACCAGGGCTAAACTATGGCTACACCTTC.